The sequence of this T cell receptor (beta chain) was determined in a study of CD8 T cells in ankylosing spondylitis. Overall study findings and caveats: CD8+ disease-linked clones were present at relatively low frequencies in blood. Previous work reported some of these motif variants in the synovial fluid and blood of reactive arthritis. What seemed typical of ankylosing spondylitis blood was a TCR beta motif built from roughly eight highly homologous variants. From matched ankylosing spondylitis synovial fluid, disease-linked clones were reportedly recovered at significantly enriched levels.

Germline V gene sequence: CDR1 SGHTA, CDR2 FQGTGA. The CDR3 runs to 15 residues. With 3 bases removed from V and 0 bases from J, the gap between germline ends came to 12 bases. Notes on this clonotype: The antigen remains undetermined.

Quantitative molecular-barcoded 5'-RACE generated the TCR beta libraries. A single record per CDR3 protein comes from TCRdb applying MiXCR to the 5' RACE reads. The top ten hold just over 14% of the sample, which has roughly 300,000 distinct CDR3 sequences, 6.5% to 10% seen once. What was sequenced was blood, either unsorted or a sorted T cell fraction (not recorded which). The sequence was collected from a male donor with ankylosing spondylitis. The V call is TRBV7-3, the J call TRBJ2-7; weak D call: TRBD1 (6 bases). CDR3 nucleotide sequence: TGTGCCAGCAGCTTGCAGGGGATTTCCTCCTACGAGCAGTACTTC. This codes for CASSLQGISSYEQYF. The entire variable domain, with the rest obtained from reference TRBV7-3 and TRBJ2-7, is as follows: GAGVSQTPSNKVTEKGKYVELRCDPISGHTALYWYRQSLGQGPEFLIYFQGTGAADDSGLPNDRFFAVRPEGSVSTLKIQRTERGDSAVYLCASSLQGISSYEQYFGPGTRLTVT.